This T cell receptor (beta chain) stems from a study of Ad26.COV2.S vaccination and SARS-CoV-2 variants. Sequencing used immunoSEQ multiplex PCR; TCRdb keeps in-frame clones, though not all of them. Altogether about 480,000 clones are present, roughly 85% being singletons, with the ten largest covering 9.5% to 15%. Treatment of the sample: some 20 received Ad26.COV2.S at low or high dose, single or two shots; 5 received placebo; per-sample allocation not given. On day 63 after the first injection, vaccine and placebo recipients gave samples. This CDR3 has 12 amino acids. V was trimmed by 2 bases and J by 6 bases, leaving 7 bases between them. CDR1 is SEHNR and CDR2 is FQNEAQ in the germline V gene (reference sequence).

The source of this sequence is a person between 18 and 59 years old who received the Ad26.COV2.S COVID-19 vaccine or a placebo. This material consisted of peripheral blood, taken in a trial of Ad26.COV2.S vaccine versus placebo. The chain recombines TRBV7-9 with TRBJ1-2; tentatively, D is TRBD1 (5 bases). The CDR3 is CASSLLGDGYTF. The CDR3 nucleotides read TGTGCCAGCAGCTTACTGGGGGATGGCTACACCTTC.